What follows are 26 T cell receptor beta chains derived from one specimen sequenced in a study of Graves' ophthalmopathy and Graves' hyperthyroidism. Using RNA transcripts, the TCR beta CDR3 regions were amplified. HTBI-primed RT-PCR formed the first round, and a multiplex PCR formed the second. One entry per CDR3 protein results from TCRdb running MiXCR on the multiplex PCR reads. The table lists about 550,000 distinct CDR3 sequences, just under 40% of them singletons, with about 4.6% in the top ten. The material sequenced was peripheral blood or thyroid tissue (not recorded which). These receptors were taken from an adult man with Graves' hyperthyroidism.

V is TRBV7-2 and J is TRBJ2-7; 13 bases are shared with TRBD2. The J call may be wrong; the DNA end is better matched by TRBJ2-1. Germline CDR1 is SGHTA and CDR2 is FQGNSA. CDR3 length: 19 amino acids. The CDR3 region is CASSLELAGGPSSYNEQFF. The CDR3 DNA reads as TGTGCCAGCAGCTTAGAACTAGCGGGAGGGCCAAGCTCCTACAATGAGCAGTTCTTC.

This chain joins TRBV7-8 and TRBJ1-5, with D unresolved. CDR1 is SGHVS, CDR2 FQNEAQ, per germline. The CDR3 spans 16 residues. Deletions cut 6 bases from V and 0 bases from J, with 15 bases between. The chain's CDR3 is CASSLMGGYSNQPQHF. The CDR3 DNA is TGTGCCAGCAGTCTGATGGGTGGATATAGCAATCAGCCCCAGCATTTT.

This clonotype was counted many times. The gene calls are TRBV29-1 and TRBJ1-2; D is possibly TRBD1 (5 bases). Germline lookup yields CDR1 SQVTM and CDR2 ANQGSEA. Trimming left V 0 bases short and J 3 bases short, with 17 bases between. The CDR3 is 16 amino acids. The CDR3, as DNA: TGCAGCGTTGAAGATCTGGCAGGGAGGGGATACTATGGCTACACCTTC. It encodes CSVEDLAGRGYYGYTF.

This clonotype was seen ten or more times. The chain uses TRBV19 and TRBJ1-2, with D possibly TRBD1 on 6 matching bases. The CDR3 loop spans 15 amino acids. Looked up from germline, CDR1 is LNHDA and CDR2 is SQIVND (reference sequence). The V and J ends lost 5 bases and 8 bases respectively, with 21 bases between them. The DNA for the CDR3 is TGTGCCAGTAGTTTACCGGGACAAATCCCTGGGGGCTACACCTTC. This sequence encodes CASSLPGQIPGGYTF.

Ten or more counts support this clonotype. The CDR3 DNA follows: TGCGCCAGCCGACCCAGCCGTACCCTTAATGAAAAACTGTTTTTT. Translated, it gives CASRPSRTLNEKLFF. This sequence joins TRBV5-1 and TRBJ1-4; no firm D call. The CDR3 is made up of 15 amino acids. The ends were cut back, 7 bases at V and 4 bases at J, with 17 bases in the middle. Germline V lookup: CDR1 SGHRS, CDR2 YFSETQ. The whole variable domain, remainder taken from reference TRBV5-1 and TRBJ1-4, is KAGVTQTPRYLIKTRGQQVTLSCSPISGHRSVSWYQQTPGQGLQFLFEYFSETQRNKGNFPGRFSGRQFSNSRSEMNVSTLELGDSALYLCASRPSRTLNEKLFFGSGTQLSVL.

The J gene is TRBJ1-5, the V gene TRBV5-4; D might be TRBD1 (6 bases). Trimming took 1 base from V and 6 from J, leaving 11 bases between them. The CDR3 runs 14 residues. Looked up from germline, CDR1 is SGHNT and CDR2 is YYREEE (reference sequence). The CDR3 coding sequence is TGTGCCAGCAGCTTGAGTTGGGGGGCTCAGCCCCAGCATTTT. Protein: CASSLSWGAQPQHF.

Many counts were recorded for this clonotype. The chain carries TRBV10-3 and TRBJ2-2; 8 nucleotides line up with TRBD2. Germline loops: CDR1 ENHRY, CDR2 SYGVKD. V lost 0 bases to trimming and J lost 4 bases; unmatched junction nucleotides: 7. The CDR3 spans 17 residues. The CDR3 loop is CAISESTSAKGTGELFF. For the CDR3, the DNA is TGTGCCATCAGTGAGTCGACTAGCGCTAAAGGCACCGGGGAGCTGTTTTTT.

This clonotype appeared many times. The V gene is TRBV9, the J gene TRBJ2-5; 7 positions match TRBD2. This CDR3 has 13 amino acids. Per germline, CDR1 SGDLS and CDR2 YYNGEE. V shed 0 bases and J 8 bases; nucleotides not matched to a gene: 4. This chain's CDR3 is CASSVEGRETQYF. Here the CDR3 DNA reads TGTGCCAGCAGCGTAGAGGGGAGGGAAACCCAGTACTTC.

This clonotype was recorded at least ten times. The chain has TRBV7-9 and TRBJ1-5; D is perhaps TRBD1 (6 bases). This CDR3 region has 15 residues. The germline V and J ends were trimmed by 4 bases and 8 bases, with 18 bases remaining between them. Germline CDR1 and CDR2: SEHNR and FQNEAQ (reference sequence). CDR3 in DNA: TGTGCCAGCAGCTCAACAGACAGGTTAGGGGAGCCCCAGCATTTT. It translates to CASSSTDRLGEPQHF.

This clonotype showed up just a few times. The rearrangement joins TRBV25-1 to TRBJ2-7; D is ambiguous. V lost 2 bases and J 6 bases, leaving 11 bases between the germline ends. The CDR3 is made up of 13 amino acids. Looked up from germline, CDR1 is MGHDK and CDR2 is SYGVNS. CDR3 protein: CASSEQAPSEQYF. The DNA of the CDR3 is TGTGCCAGCAGTGAACAGGCACCCTCCGAGCAGTACTTC.

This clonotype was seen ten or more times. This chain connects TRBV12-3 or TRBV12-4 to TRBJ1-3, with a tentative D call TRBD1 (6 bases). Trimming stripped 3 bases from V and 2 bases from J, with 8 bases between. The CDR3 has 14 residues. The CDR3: CASSFRTAGNTIYF. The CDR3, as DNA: TGTGCCAGCAGTTTTCGGACAGCTGGAAACACCATATATTTT.

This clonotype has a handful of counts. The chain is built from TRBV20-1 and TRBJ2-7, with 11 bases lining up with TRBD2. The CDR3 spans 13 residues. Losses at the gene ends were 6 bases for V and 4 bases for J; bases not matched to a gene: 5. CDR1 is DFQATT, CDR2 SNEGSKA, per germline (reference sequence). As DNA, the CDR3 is TGCAGTGCCATACGGACTAGCGGGTACGAGCAGTACTTC. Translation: CSAIRTSGYEQYF.

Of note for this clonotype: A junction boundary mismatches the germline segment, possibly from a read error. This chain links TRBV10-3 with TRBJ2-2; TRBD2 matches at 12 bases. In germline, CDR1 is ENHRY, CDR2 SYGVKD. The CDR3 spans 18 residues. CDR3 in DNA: TGTGCCAGCAGTTACGCATCTAGCGGGGGGGCCAACACCGGGGAGCTGTTTTTT. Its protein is CASSYASSGGANTGELFF.

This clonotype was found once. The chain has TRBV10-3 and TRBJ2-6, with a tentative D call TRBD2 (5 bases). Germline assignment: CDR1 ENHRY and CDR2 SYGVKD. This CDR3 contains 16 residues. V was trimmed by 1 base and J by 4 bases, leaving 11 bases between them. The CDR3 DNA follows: TGTGCCATCAGTGAGTGGACTCCAGCCGGGGCCAACGTCCTGACTTTC. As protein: CAISEWTPAGANVLTF.

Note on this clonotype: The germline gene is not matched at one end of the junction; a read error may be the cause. The CDR3 sequence is CASRLYSYYGYTF. In nucleotides, the CDR3 is TGTGCCAGCAGGTTATACAGCTACTATGGCTACACCTTC. The chain recombines TRBV27 with TRBJ1-2; D is ambiguous. There are 13 residues in the CDR3. CDR1 and CDR2 (germline): MNHEY, SMNVEV (reference sequence).

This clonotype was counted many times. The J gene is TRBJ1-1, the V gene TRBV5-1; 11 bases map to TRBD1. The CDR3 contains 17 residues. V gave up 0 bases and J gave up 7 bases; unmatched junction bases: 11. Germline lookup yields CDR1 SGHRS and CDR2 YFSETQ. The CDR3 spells CASSLAKIRDRGNEAFF. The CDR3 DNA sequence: TGCGCCAGCAGCTTGGCCAAGATCCGGGACAGGGGGAATGAAGCTTTCTTT.

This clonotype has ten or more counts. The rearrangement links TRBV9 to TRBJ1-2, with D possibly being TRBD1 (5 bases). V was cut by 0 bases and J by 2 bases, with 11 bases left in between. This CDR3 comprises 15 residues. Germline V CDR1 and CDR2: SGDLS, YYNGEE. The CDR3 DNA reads TGTGCCAGCAGCGTAGGGTTGGACACCAACTATGGCTACACCTTC. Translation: CASSVGLDTNYGYTF. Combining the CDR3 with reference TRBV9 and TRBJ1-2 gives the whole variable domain DSGVTQTPKHLITATGQRVTLRCSPRSGDLSVYWYQQSLDQGLQFLIQYYNGEERAKGNILERFSAQQFPDLHSELNLSSLELGDSALYFCASSVGLDTNYGYTFGSGTRLTVV.

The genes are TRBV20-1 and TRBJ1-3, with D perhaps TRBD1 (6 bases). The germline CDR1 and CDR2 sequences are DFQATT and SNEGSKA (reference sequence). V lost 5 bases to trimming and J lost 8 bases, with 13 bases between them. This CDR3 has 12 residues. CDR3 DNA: TGCAGTGCTGGAGGGGGGAGGCACACCATATATTTT. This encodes CSAGGGRHTIYF.

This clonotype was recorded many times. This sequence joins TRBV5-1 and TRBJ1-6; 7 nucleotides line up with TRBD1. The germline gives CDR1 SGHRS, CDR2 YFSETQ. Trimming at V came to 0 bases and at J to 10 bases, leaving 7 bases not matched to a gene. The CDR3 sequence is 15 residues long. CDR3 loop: CASSLAQGEESPLHF. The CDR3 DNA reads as TGCGCCAGCAGCTTGGCCCAGGGGGAGGAATCACCCCTCCACTTT.

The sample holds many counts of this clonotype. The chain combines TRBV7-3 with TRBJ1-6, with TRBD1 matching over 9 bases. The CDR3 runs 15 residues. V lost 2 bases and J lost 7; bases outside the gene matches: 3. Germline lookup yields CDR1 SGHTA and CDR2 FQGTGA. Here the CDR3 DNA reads TGTGCCAGCAGCTTAGGGACAGGGCTGAATTCACCCCTCCACTTT. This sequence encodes CASSLGTGLNSPLHF.

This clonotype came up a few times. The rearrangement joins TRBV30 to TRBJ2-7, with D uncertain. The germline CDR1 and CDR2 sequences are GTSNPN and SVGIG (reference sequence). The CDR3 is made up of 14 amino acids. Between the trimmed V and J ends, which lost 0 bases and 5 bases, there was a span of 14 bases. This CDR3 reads CAWSVLVGGDEQYF. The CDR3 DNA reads TGTGCCTGGAGTGTACTTGTGGGCGGCGACGAGCAGTACTTC.

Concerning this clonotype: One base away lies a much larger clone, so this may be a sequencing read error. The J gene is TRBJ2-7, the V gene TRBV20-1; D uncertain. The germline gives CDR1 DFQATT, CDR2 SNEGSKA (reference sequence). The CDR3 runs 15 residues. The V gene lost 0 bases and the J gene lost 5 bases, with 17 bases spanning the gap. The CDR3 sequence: CSARDPKGSTHEQYF. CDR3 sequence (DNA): TGCAGTGCTAGAGATCCTAAAGGTTCCACCCACGAGCAGTACTTC.

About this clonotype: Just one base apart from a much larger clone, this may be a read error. CDR3 loop: CASSTTGGRGETQYF. As DNA, the CDR3 is TGTGCCAGTAGTACCACCGGGGGGCGAGGAGAGACCCAGTACTTC. V and J are TRBV19 and TRBJ2-5; D possibly corresponds to TRBD2 (7 bases). The germline V and J ends were trimmed by 4 bases and 4 bases, with 16 bases remaining between them. This CDR3 spans 15 amino acids. Germline-derived CDR1 and CDR2 are LNHDA and SQIVND (reference sequence). The whole variable domain, filled in from reference TRBV19 and TRBJ2-5, reads DGGITQSPKYLFRKEGQNVTLSCEQNLNHDAMYWYRQDPGQGLRLIYYSQIVNDFQKGDIAEGYSVSREKKESFPLTVTSAQKNPTAFYLCASSTTGGRGETQYFGPGTRLLVL.

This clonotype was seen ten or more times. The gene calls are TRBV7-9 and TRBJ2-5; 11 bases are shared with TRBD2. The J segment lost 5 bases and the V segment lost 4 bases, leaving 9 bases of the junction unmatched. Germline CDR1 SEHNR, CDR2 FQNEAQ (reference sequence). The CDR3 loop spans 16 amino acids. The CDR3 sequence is CASSSIAGGPRETQYF. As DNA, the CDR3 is TGTGCCAGCAGCTCCATAGCGGGGGGGCCGCGGGAGACCCAGTACTTC.

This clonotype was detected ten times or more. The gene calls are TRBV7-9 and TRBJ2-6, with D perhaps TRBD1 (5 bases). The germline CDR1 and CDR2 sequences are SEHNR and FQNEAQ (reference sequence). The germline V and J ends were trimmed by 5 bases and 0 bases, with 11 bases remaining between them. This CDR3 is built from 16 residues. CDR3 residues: CASSVDRLSGANVLTF. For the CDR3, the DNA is TGTGCCAGCAGCGTCGACAGACTCTCTGGGGCCAACGTCCTGACTTTC.

The CDR3 DNA sequence: TGTGCCAGCAGCCATACTTTCACAGATACGCAGTATTTT. This gives the protein CASSHTFTDTQYF. The chain joins TRBV7-9 to TRBJ2-3; D remains unclear. V was pared by 5 bases and J by 2 bases, with 8 bases between. Germline assignment: CDR1 SEHNR and CDR2 FQNEAQ (reference sequence). This CDR3 is 13 amino acids long. Looking up the rest from reference TRBV7-9 and TRBJ2-3 gives the full variable domain: DTGVSQNPRHKITKRGQNVTFRCDPISEHNRLYWYRQTLGQGPEFLTYFQNEAQLEKSRLLSDRFSAERPKGSFSTLEIQRTEQGDSAMYLCASSHTFTDTQYFGPGTRLTVL.